This entry lists 27 T cell receptor beta chains sequenced from one sample in a study of beta chain features in type 1 diabetes. All of the isolated RNA was reverse transcribed, so expressed TCRB transcripts were sequenced. Method: immunoSEQ multiplex PCR; TCRdb's copy keeps in-frame clones and lacks some. The sample lists 400,000 to 500,000 clones; 14% were seen once. What was sequenced was naive CD4+ T cells from blood. These receptors all come from a man aged 25-45 years in good health.

The chain is built from TRBV7-2 and TRBJ2-1; D gene ambiguous. Looked up from germline, CDR1 is SGHTA and CDR2 is FQGNSA. The germline V and J ends were trimmed by 1 base and 7 bases, with 23 bases remaining between them. The CDR3 totals 18 residues. CDR3 region: CASSLVIPSGVMSNEQFF. For the CDR3, the DNA is TGTGCCAGCAGCTTAGTGATTCCCAGTGGAGTCATGTCGAATGAGCAGTTCTTC. The whole variable domain, remainder taken from reference TRBV7-2 and TRBJ2-1, is GAGVSQSPSNKVTEKGKDVELRCDPISGHTALYWYRQSLGQGLEFLIYFQGNSAPDKSGLPSDRFSAERTGGSVSTLTIQRTQQEDSAVYLCASSLVIPSGVMSNEQFFGPGTRLTVL.

This chain uses TRBV30 with TRBJ2-2, with 11 bases aligning to TRBD2. Germline V CDR1 and CDR2: GTSNPN, SVGIG (reference sequence). The V segment lost 3 bases and the J segment 4 bases; nucleotides outside the gene matches: 1. CDR3 size: 14 residues. The CDR3 is CAWRTSGSTGELFF. CDR3 coding DNA: TGTGCCTGGAGAACTAGCGGGAGCACCGGGGAGCTGTTTTTT.

The chain is built from TRBV9 and TRBJ2-3; D remains ambiguous. The CDR3 loop spans 13 amino acids. Germline V lookup: CDR1 SGDLS, CDR2 YYNGEE. Trimming took off 3 bases at V and 4 bases at J, with 9 bases between the two ends. The CDR3: CASSGSVADTQYF. The DNA of the CDR3 is TGTGCCAGCAGCGGTAGTGTGGCAGATACGCAGTATTTT.

This clone was picked up a small number of times. The chain uses TRBV5-1 and TRBJ2-3; TRBD2 agrees at 8 bases. The CDR3 runs to 16 residues. Germline V gene data show CDR1 as SGHRS and CDR2 as YFSETQ. V lost 3 bases and J lost 0; bases outside the gene matches: 6. The CDR3 spells CASSSGGAFSTDTQYF. DNA of the CDR3: TGCGCCAGCAGCTCCGGGGGGGCCTTTAGCACAGATACGCAGTATTTT.

The J gene is TRBJ1-4, the V gene TRBV13, with TRBD1 identical over 7 bases. V shed 4 bases and J 7 bases; nucleotides not matched to a gene: 6. The CDR3 length is 14 residues. Germline V gene data show CDR1 as PRHDT and CDR2 as FYEKMQ (reference sequence). The CDR3 sequence: CASSSRQGGEKLFF. In DNA form, the CDR3 reads TGTGCCAGCAGCTCCCGACAGGGTGGTGAAAAACTGTTTTTT. The full variable domain, with the rest looked up from reference TRBV13 and TRBJ1-4, is AAGVIQSPRHLIKEKRETATLKCYPIPRHDTVYWYQQGPGQDPQFLISFYEKMQSDKGSIPDRFSAQQFSDYHSELNMSSLELGDSALYFCASSSRQGGEKLFFGSGTQLSVL.

CDR3 bases: TGTGCCAGTCGGCGGGACCCGGCCACAGATACGCAGTATTTT. Protein product: CASRRDPATDTQYF. The chain couples TRBV7-9 to TRBJ2-3, with D maybe TRBD2 (6 bases). V was shortened by 9 bases and J by 2 bases, with 15 bases between the two germline ends. This CDR3 is 14 amino acids long. Germline assignment: CDR1 SEHNR and CDR2 FQNEAQ (reference sequence).

V and J are TRBV5-1 and TRBJ2-6; D is unclear. This CDR3 contains 17 residues. The ends were cut back, 0 bases at V and 2 bases at J, with 12 bases in the middle. CDR1 is SGHRS and CDR2 is YFSETQ in the germline V gene. CDR3 nucleotide sequence: TGCGCCAGCAGCTTGGAGGGATTTAACCCTGGGGCCAACGTCCTGACTTTC. Encoded protein: CASSLEGFNPGANVLTF.

V usage is TRBV5-1 and J usage is TRBJ2-1, with 12 bases that match TRBD2. With 4 bases clipped from V and 6 bases from J, the junction kept 5 bases outside the gene matches. CDR1 and CDR2 (germline): SGHRS, YFSETQ. The CDR3 is made up of 15 amino acids. CDR3 in amino acids: CASSKTSGSTNEQFF. The CDR3 region has the DNA TGCGCCAGCAGCAAGACTAGCGGGAGCACCAATGAGCAGTTCTTC.

There are a few counts of this clone. V gene TRBV11-2 combines with J gene TRBJ2-2, with D unclear. V lost 6 bases and J 2 bases, leaving 19 bases between the germline ends. Germline assignment: CDR1 SGHAT and CDR2 FQNNGV. This CDR3 is 17 amino acids long. CDR3 coding DNA: TGTGCCAGCAGTGCACAACCCTTTCTGAGAAACACCGGGGAGCTGTTTTTT. This codes for CASSAQPFLRNTGELFF.

This clone was counted only a few times. The gene calls are TRBV14 and TRBJ2-3; no clear D. CDR3 length equals 14 residues. Trimming removed 1 base at V and 4 bases at J, with 9 bases between. Germline assignment: CDR1 SGHDN and CDR2 FVKESK. The CDR3 DNA is TGTGCCAGCAGCCAAGGGCGACCATCAGATACGCAGTATTTT. Amino acids: CASSQGRPSDTQYF.

The CDR3 reads CASSSRLQGPFNEQFF. CDR3 nucleotides: TGTGCCAGCAGCTCGCGGTTACAGGGGCCTTTCAATGAGCAGTTCTTC. This chain connects TRBV5-4 to TRBJ2-1, with 7 bases matching TRBD1. Looked up from germline, CDR1 is SGHNT and CDR2 is YYREEE (reference sequence). The CDR3 sequence is 16 residues long. The V gene end was trimmed by 3 bases and the J gene end by 6 bases; junction bases not matched to a gene: 12.

Worth noting for this clone: Other DNA sequences in the same sample also yield this CDR3. V gene TRBV7-2 combines with J gene TRBJ2-1, with 10 bases that match TRBD2. CDR1 is SGHTA, CDR2 FQGNSA, per germline. The V gene end was trimmed by 3 bases and the J gene end by 4 bases; junction bases not matched to a gene: 3. This CDR3 has 15 amino acids. The CDR3 bases are TGTGCCAGCAGCTTGGGAGCGGGAGGGTACAATGAGCAGTTCTTC. This gives the protein CASSLGAGGYNEQFF.

This CDR3 reads CASSTTLGTGWYGYTF. CDR3 bases: TGCGCCAGCAGTACTACTCTGGGGACAGGGTGGTATGGCTACACCTTC. The chain has TRBV4-1 and TRBJ1-2; 9 bases line up with TRBD1. Germline V gene sequence: CDR1 MGHRA, CDR2 YSYEKL. This CDR3 is 16 amino acids long. V was clipped by 6 bases and J by 5 bases; unmatched bases: 13.

The chain combines TRBV29-1 with TRBJ1-2; D remains unclear. This CDR3 is built from 14 residues. V was cut by 5 bases and J by 4 bases, with 17 bases left in between. The V gene's germline CDR1 is SQVTM and CDR2 ANQGSEA. CDR3 bases: TGCAGCGTTCTACCCGCCCTCGAACGCTATGGCTACACCTTC. Encoded protein: CSVLPALERYGYTF.

The chain couples TRBV15 to TRBJ1-2; no definite D call. The CDR3 runs to 13 residues. The V gene lost 0 bases and the J gene lost 5 bases, with 7 bases spanning the gap. Germline assignment: CDR1 LNHNV and CDR2 YYDKDF (reference sequence). Written as DNA, the CDR3 is TGTGCCACCAGCAGAGATCAAGATTATGGCTACACCTTC. Protein sequence: CATSRDQDYGYTF.

A few counts support this clone. The chain joins TRBV5-1 to TRBJ2-2; D may correspond to TRBD1 or TRBD2 (5 bases each). The CDR3 loop spans 15 amino acids. Trimming pared 0 bases from V and 5 bases from J, leaving 11 bases between. Germline CDR1 SGHRS, CDR2 YFSETQ. The CDR3 loop is CASSLAVGPTGELFF. CDR3 in DNA: TGCGCCAGCAGCTTGGCCGTGGGACCGACCGGGGAGCTGTTTTTT.

This clone was seen a handful of times. The chain is built from TRBV4-2 and TRBJ2-5; 13 bases fit TRBD2. V lost 4 bases and J lost 0; bases outside the gene matches: 5. This CDR3 comprises 17 residues. CDR1 and CDR2 (germline): LGHNA, YNFKEQ. The CDR3 nucleotides read TGTGCCAGCAGCCCGGGACTAGCGGGGAGTTACCAAGAGACCCAGTACTTC. This codes for CASSPGLAGSYQETQYF.

The chain is built from TRBV14 and TRBJ2-3; D is unresolved. CDR1 is SGHDN and CDR2 is FVKESK in the germline V gene. V lost 5 bases to trimming and J lost 3 bases, with 12 bases between them. This CDR3 has 14 amino acids. CDR3 DNA sequence: TGTGCCAGCAGCGGACCAAGTGGTACAGATACGCAGTATTTT. It is translated as CASSGPSGTDTQYF.

The V gene is TRBV4-2, the J gene TRBJ2-3; 12 bases agree with TRBD2. The V gene end was trimmed by 0 bases and the J gene end by 5 bases; junction bases not matched to a gene: 6. The CDR3 contains 17 residues. Germline CDR1 LGHNA, CDR2 YNFKEQ. The DNA for the CDR3 is TGTGCCAGCAGCCAAGAACGGACTAGCGGGGATGGAGATACGCAGTATTTT. Translated, it gives CASSQERTSGDGDTQYF.

The chain combines TRBV5-1 with TRBJ2-3; 7 nucleotides match TRBD2. The junction had 10 bases not matched to a gene; V was cut back by 4 bases and J by 2 bases. CDR3 length: 16 residues. Per germline, CDR1 SGHRS and CDR2 YFSETQ. CDR3 amino acids: CASSRRGSPDTDTQYF. Written as DNA, the CDR3 is TGCGCCAGCAGCAGGCGCGGGAGCCCCGACACAGATACGCAGTATTTT.

The gene calls are TRBV19 and TRBJ1-1; 9 positions match TRBD1. V was pared by 7 bases and J by 7 bases, with 4 bases of the junction left unmatched. Germline V CDR1 and CDR2: LNHDA, SQIVND (reference sequence). The CDR3 runs to 12 residues. CDR3: CASTRDRDEAFF. The DNA for the CDR3 is TGTGCCAGTACCCGGGACAGGGATGAAGCTTTCTTT.

J is TRBJ1-6 and V is TRBV5-1; D gene ambiguous. The V gene lost 1 base and the J gene lost 4 bases, with 15 bases spanning the gap. Germline CDR1 and CDR2: SGHRS and YFSETQ. This CDR3 region has 17 residues. CDR3 sequence (DNA): TGCGCCAGCAGCTTGCTTCTAACTAGACTGTATAATTCACCCCTCCACTTT. This sequence encodes CASSLLLTRLYNSPLHF.

The genes are TRBV5-1 and TRBJ2-3; possibly TRBD2 for D (6 bases). The CDR3 is 13 residues long. The V gene's germline CDR1 is SGHRS and CDR2 YFSETQ. V gave up 1 base and J gave up 4 bases, with 7 bases separating them. The CDR3 loop is CASSLPGADTQYF. CDR3 DNA: TGCGCCAGCAGCTTGCCGGGGGCAGATACGCAGTATTTT.

CDR3: CASSVEDRPYSNQPQHF. CDR3 in DNA: TGTGCCAGCAGCGTAGAGGACCGGCCGTATAGCAATCAGCCCCAGCATTTT. J is TRBJ1-5 and V is TRBV9; no clear D gene. The CDR3 contains 17 residues. CDR1 and CDR2 (germline): SGDLS, YYNGEE. Deletions cut 0 bases from V and 0 bases from J, with 13 bases between.

This clone was seen a few times. CDR3 amino acids: CASSPWRQPSWANVLTF. The CDR3 DNA reads TGTGCCAGCAGCCCGTGGAGGCAGCCTTCGTGGGCCAACGTCCTGACTTTC. This chain connects TRBV5-6 to TRBJ2-6, with D possibly TRBD2 on 5 matching bases. The germline V and J ends were trimmed by 4 bases and 5 bases, with 19 bases remaining between them. The CDR3 consists of 17 residues. In germline, CDR1 is SGHDT, CDR2 YYEEEE.

This rearrangement joins TRBV2 to TRBJ2-7; the match to TRBD1 covers 7 bases. The CDR3 spans 16 residues. Trimming at V came to 5 bases and at J to 5 bases, leaving 15 bases not matched to a gene. CDR1 is SNHLY and CDR2 is FYNNEI in the germline V gene. CDR3: CASSTGMTGSPNEQYV. CDR3 DNA: TGTGCCAGCAGTACAGGGATGACAGGGTCCCCCAACGAGCAGTACGTC.

The V call is TRBV9, the J call TRBJ2-2, with 10 bases lining up with TRBD2. CDR1 is SGDLS, CDR2 YYNGEE, per germline. This CDR3 is built from 16 residues. V lost 4 bases to trimming and J lost 6 bases; unmatched junction nucleotides: 9. CDR3 protein: CASSLSPGLASGELFF. CDR3 DNA: TGTGCCAGCAGCTTATCGCCGGGACTAGCGTCCGGGGAGCTGTTTTTT.